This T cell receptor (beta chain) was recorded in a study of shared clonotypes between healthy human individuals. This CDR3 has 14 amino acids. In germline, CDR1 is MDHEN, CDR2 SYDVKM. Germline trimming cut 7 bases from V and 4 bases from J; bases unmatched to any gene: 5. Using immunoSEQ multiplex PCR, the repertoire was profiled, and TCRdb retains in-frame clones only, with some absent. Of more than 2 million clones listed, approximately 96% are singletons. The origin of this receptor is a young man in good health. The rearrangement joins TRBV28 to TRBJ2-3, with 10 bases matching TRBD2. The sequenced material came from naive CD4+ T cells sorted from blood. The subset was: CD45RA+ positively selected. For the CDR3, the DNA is TGTGCCAGCAACAGACTAGCGGGCGCAGATACGCAGTATTTT. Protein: CASNRLAGADTQYF.